Listed here are 8 T cell receptor beta chains from one sample, sequenced in a study of shared clonotypes between healthy human individuals. TCRdb's copy holds only in-frame clones and misses some; the assay was immunoSEQ multiplex PCR. The table includes roughly 2.5 million clones, around nine tenths detected once. The sequenced material came from naive CD4+ T cells sorted from blood. The subset here: CD45RA+ positively selected. The receptors stem from a man aged 18 to 35 in good health.

This clone is a singleton in its sample. The chain uses TRBV5-1 and TRBJ2-5, with 11 positions matching TRBD2. The CDR3 is made up of 17 amino acids. After removal of 0 bases from V and 5 bases from J, the junction contained 9 bases not matched to a gene. The germline V gene encodes CDR1 SGHRS and CDR2 YFSETQ. The CDR3 loop reads CASSLALAGGPWETQYF. In DNA, the CDR3 is TGCGCCAGCAGCTTGGCGTTAGCGGGGGGGCCTTGGGAGACCCAGTACTTC.

The chain uses TRBV6-1 and TRBJ1-4; D uncertain. CDR1 is MNHNS and CDR2 is SASEGT in the germline V gene. The CDR3 covers 14 residues. With 7 bases removed from V and 8 bases from J, the gap between germline ends came to 17 bases. The CDR3 DNA reads TGTGCCAGCAACAAAGGGCTGGCCGGCGAAAAACTGTTTTTT. Translation gives CASNKGLAGEKLFF.

Note on this clone: Other DNA sequences in this specimen translate into the identical CDR3. V and J are TRBV6-5 and TRBJ1-3; D ambiguous. Trimming left V 6 bases short and J 4 bases short, with 7 bases between. CDR1 is MNHEY and CDR2 is SVGAGI in the germline V gene. CDR3 length: 12 amino acids. The CDR3 nucleotides read TGTGCCAGCAGGTCCGTCGGAAACACCATATATTTT. This translates into CASRSVGNTIYF.

The J gene is TRBJ2-3, the V gene TRBV19, with D unresolved. V was cut by 6 bases and J by 0 bases, with 4 bases left in between. The CDR3 runs 12 residues. Germline V gene lookup returns CDR1 LNHDA and CDR2 SQIVND (reference sequence). CDR3 sequence reads: CASSHSTDTQYF. The CDR3 DNA reads TGTGCCAGTAGCCATAGCACAGATACGCAGTATTTT.

The chain combines TRBV2 with TRBJ1-4, with D maybe TRBD1 (5 bases). This CDR3 spans 20 amino acids. Germline CDR1 and CDR2: SNHLY and FYNNEI. V dropped 1 base and J dropped 8 bases, with 29 bases sitting between them. The CDR3 protein is CASSEDATAVGVEGNEKLFF. CDR3 coding DNA: TGTGCCAGCAGTGAAGATGCGACAGCGGTGGGGGTTGAGGGTAACGAAAAACTGTTTTTT. The full variable domain, its missing parts supplied by reference TRBV2 and TRBJ1-4, is EPEVTQTPSHQVTQMGQEVILRCVPISNHLYFYWYRQILGQKVEFLVSFYNNEISEKSEIFDDQFSVERPDGSNFTLKIRSTKLEDSAMYFCASSEDATAVGVEGNEKLFFGSGTQLSVL.

The chain carries TRBV18 and TRBJ2-3, with 9 bases matching TRBD2. The V segment lost 0 bases and the J segment 0 bases; nucleotides outside the gene matches: 4. The CDR3 is 17 residues long. CDR1 KGHSH and CDR2 LQKENI come from the germline V gene. The CDR3 sequence: CASSPPLAGPSTDTQYF. The CDR3 nucleotides read TGTGCCAGCTCACCACCACTAGCGGGTCCTAGCACAGATACGCAGTATTTT. Filled out from reference TRBV18 and TRBJ2-3, the complete variable domain reads NAGVMQNPRHLVRRRGQEARLRCSPMKGHSHVYWYRQLPEEGLKFMVYLQKENIIDESGMPKERFSAEFPKEGPSILRIQQVVRGDSAAYFCASSPPLAGPSTDTQYFGPGTRLTVL.

This chain links TRBV7-2 with TRBJ2-3, with D unresolved. Trimming removed 5 bases at V and 2 bases at J, with 11 bases between. Germline values: CDR1 SGHTA, CDR2 FQGNSA. CDR3 length: 14 amino acids. CDR3 sequence reads: CASSISRDTDTQYF. CDR3 sequence (DNA): TGTGCCAGCAGCATCTCAAGGGACACAGATACGCAGTATTTT.

This clone came up once. The chain joins TRBV7-2 to TRBJ1-4; D not resolved. The CDR3 covers 14 residues. V lost 2 bases to trimming and J lost 8 bases, with 12 bases between them. CDR1 is SGHTA and CDR2 is FQGNSA in the germline V gene. The CDR3 coding sequence is TGTGCCAGCAGCTTATTAGGGAAAAGGGAAAAACTGTTTTTT. Translating gives CASSLLGKREKLFF. Together with reference TRBV7-2 and TRBJ1-4, the CDR3 gives the full variable domain: GAGVSQSPSNKVTEKGKDVELRCDPISGHTALYWYRQSLGQGLEFLIYFQGNSAPDKSGLPSDRFSAERTGGSVSTLTIQRTQQEDSAVYLCASSLLGKREKLFFGSGTQLSVL.